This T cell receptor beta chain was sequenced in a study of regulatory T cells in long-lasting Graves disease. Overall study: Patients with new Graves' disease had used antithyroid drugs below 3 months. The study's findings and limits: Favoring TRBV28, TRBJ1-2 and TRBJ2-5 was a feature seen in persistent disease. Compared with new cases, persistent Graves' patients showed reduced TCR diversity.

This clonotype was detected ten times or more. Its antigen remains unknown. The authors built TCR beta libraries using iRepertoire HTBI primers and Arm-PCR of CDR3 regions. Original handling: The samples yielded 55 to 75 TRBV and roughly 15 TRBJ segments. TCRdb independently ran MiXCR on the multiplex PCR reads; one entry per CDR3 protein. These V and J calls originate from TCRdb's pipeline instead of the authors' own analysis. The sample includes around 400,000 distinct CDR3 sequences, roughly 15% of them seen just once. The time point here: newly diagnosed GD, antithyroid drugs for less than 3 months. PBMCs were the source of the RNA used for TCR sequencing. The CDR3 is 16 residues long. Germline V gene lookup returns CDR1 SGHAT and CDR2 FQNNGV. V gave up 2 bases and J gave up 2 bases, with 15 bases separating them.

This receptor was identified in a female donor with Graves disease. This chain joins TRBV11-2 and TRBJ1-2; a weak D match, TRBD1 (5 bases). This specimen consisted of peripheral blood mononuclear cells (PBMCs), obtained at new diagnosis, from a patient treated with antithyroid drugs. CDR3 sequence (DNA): TGTGCCAGCAGCTTATTCCTGGGGGAGGGGAACTATGGCTACACCTTC. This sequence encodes CASSLFLGEGNYGYTF.